Only a few counts were recorded for the clone carrying this T cell receptor beta chain. Its cognate antigen is unknown. Method: immunoSEQ multiplex PCR; TCRdb's copy keeps in-frame clones and lacks some. The sample has around 160,000 clones, 75% to 95% seen once; the top ten hold approximately 3%. The record originates from a study of T cell responses to AZD1222 COVID-19 vaccine. Notes on the study in general: Scientists sampled the repertoires only once the peak T cell response had passed. Most donors were white British, females outnumbered males, and clonal diversity was possibly underestimated. A reported finding is that nearly half of spike-specific TCRs target unmutated variant regions.

Between the trimmed V and J ends, which lost 7 bases and 2 bases, there was a span of 14 bases. Germline CDR1 MRHNA, CDR2 SNTAGT. This CDR3 region has 14 residues. The origin of this receptor is an adult in good health. This sequence joins TRBV6-4 and TRBJ1-2; no clear D. The input for sequencing was peripheral blood, taken on day 0 of MenACWY control vaccination. CDR3 DNA sequence: TGTGCCAGCAAAGAAGGTCAAGGGAACTATGGCTACACCTTC. This encodes CASKEGQGNYGYTF.